The clone carrying this TCR beta chain was counted at least ten times. This sample was taken from a study of cytomegalovirus exposure and HLA in healthy donors. Overall study context: Earlier findings included roughly 120 million unique TCR beta sequences obtained from around 180 million T cells.

Primers for the PCR totalled 60 Vbeta and 13 Jbeta. Original methodology: As a later analysis found, there were approximately 80 million unique TCR beta chains, of which roughly 11 million were shared. TCRdb keeps only in-frame clones here, not all; method: immunoSEQ multiplex PCR. D and trimming come from the DNA, and the V and J calls and clone size come from that table. The profile covers tens of thousands of clones, with approximately 70% appearing a single time and under 10% taken by the ten largest. This receptor was identified in a man aged 60 to 75 in good health and CMV-seronegative. What was sequenced was PBMCs.

The DNA of the CDR3 is TGTGCCAGTACGTTTCACAACCGTAATGAGCAGTTCTTC. As protein: CASTFHNRNEQFF. The chain joins TRBV19 to TRBJ2-1, with no clear D. V shed 7 bases and J shed 7 bases, with 14 bases lying between them. Germline CDR1 is LNHDA and CDR2 is SQIVND (reference sequence). This CDR3 has 13 amino acids. Full variable domain (remainder filled in from reference TRBV19 and TRBJ2-1): DGGITQSPKYLFRKEGQNVTLSCEQNLNHDAMYWYRQDPGQGLRLIYYSQIVNDFQKGDIAEGYSVSREKKESFPLTVTSAQKNPTAFYLCASTFHNRNEQFFGPGTRLTVL.